Listed below are T cell receptor beta chains from one sample, sequenced in a study of CD8+ T cells in alopecia areata. Measured with immunoSEQ multiplex PCR; TCRdb has only the in-frame clones, and not every one. This sample has 95,000 to 100,000 clones, with about 64% found just once. The source material was CD8+ T cells sorted from blood, sampled at week 4, from a patient treated with tofacitinib. The source is a human donor with alopecia areata. CDR3s include the opening cysteine and the closing phenylalanine or tryptophan. The D gene is left open where the match is weak. Size tells how often a clone was seen (once, few, many) or the class of an expanded clone, and some rows leave it out.

TRBV4-3,TRBJ2-4,TRBD1,-,CASSPGTGYKNIQYF,TGCGCCAGCAGCCCCGGGACAGGGTACAAAAACATTCAGTACTTC
TRBV7-9,TRBJ1-6,-,few,CASSLTGNSPLHF,TGTGCCAGCAGCTTAACCGGAAATTCACCCCTCCACTTT
TRBV27,TRBJ2-3,TRBD2,-,CASSQLAGGTYTDTQYF,TGTGCCAGCAGTCAACTAGCGGGGGGGACCTACACAGATACGCAGTATTTT
TRBV7-9,TRBJ2-5,-,-,CASSEQDQETQYF,TGTGCCAGCAGCGAACAGGATCAAGAGACCCAGTACTTC
TRBV7-9,TRBJ1-5,TRBD1,-,CASSSDRVKHNQPQHF,TGTGCCAGCAGCTCGGACAGGGTTAAACACAATCAGCCCCAGCATTTT
TRBV11-2,TRBJ2-7,-,few,CASSSAGNRGEQYF,TGTGCCAGCAGCTCGGCAGGGAATCGGGGGGAGCAGTACTTC
TRBV7-2,TRBJ2-3,-,few,CASSLVASSNTDTQYF,TGTGCCAGCAGCTTAGTTGCTAGCTCAAACACAGATACGCAGTATTTT
TRBV4-1,TRBJ1-5,-,-,CASSPAGGQPQHF,TGCGCCAGCAGCCCGGCCGGGGGGCAGCCCCAGCATTTT
TRBV7-9,TRBJ1-2,-,-,CASRHGQYPNYGYTF,TGTGCCAGCAGACACGGACAGTATCCTAACTATGGCTACACCTTC
TRBV27,TRBJ1-2,-,-,CASRWGGSGYGYTF,TGTGCCAGCAGATGGGGCGGGTCCGGCTATGGCTACACCTTC
TRBV30,TRBJ1-1,-,-,CAWSPITTNTEAFF,TGTGCCTGGAGTCCGATCACAACGAACACTGAAGCTTTCTTT
TRBV29-1,TRBJ2-5,TRBD1,few,CSARGQGGQETQYF,TGCAGCGCACGGGGACAGGGGGGACAAGAGACCCAGTACTTC
TRBV29-1,TRBJ2-7,TRBD2,once,CSVELAGGYEQYF,TGCAGCGTTGAACTAGCGGGGGGATACGAGCAGTACTTC
TRBV29-1,TRBJ1-1,-,-,CSVGRNTEAFF,TGCAGCGTGGGTCGGAACACTGAAGCTTTCTTT
TRBV29-1,TRBJ2-4,TRBD2,-,CSATSGNIQYF,TGCAGCGCGACTAGCGGAAACATTCAGTACTTC
TRBV15,TRBJ1-2,TRBD1,-,CATSSESQGDYGYTF,TGTGCCACCAGCAGTGAAAGCCAGGGGGACTATGGCTACACCTTC
TRBV7-9,TRBJ1-2,-,-,CASRDEGRDYGYTF,TGTGCCAGCAGAGATGAAGGGAGAGACTATGGCTACACCTTC
TRBV30,TRBJ1-1,-,-,CAWTDGMNTEAFF,TGTGCCTGGACCGACGGGATGAACACTGAAGCTTTCTTT
TRBV27,TRBJ2-4,TRBD1,-,CASSLSGQGARNIQYF,TGTGCCAGCAGTTTATCGGGACAGGGGGCGAGGAACATTCAGTACTTC
TRBV27,TRBJ1-1,-,-,CASSPLDRLGTEAFF,TGTGCCAGCAGCCCCCTCGACAGGCTGGGAACTGAAGCTTTCTTT
TRBV25-1,TRBJ2-7,TRBD1,-,CASSDHGQAGEQYF,TGTGCCAGCAGTGACCACGGACAGGCGGGCGAGCAGTACTTC
TRBV29-1,TRBJ2-2,-,-,CSVDLDEGPELFF,TGCAGCGTTGATCTGGACGAGGGGCCGGAGCTGTTTTTT
TRBV7-6,TRBJ2-1,TRBD2,once,CASSVGLAGVIEQFF,TGTGCCAGCAGCGTGGGACTAGCGGGAGTTATTGAGCAGTTCTTC